Presented here are 11 T cell receptor beta chains from one specimen sequenced in a study of T-cell reconstitution after alpha-beta-depleted transplantation in children. As it was prepared, the TCRbeta library received unique molecular identifiers. TCRdb recomputed calls from the PCR reads with MiXCR, one row per CDR3 protein. Of some 600,000 distinct CDR3 sequences in the sample, over 10% are singletons; the top ten hold about 2.2%. The sample was PBMCs, mostly from graft donor cells, taken 360 days after TCRalphabeta/CD19-depleted stem cell transplant. These receptors originate from a male patient younger than 18 who had a stem cell transplant for acute myeloid leukemia, so the T cells may come from the graft donor.

This clonotype was observed a handful of times. V and J are TRBV6-5 and TRBJ1-2; the D gene is possibly TRBD1 (5 bases). The V end lost 2 bases, the J end lost 5 bases, and 6 bases lay between the germline ends. There are 12 residues in the CDR3. Germline V gene sequence: CDR1 MNHEY, CDR2 SVGAGI. The CDR3 DNA follows: TGTGCCAGCAGTTACGGGGGGTATGGCTACACCTTC. This gives the protein CASSYGGYGYTF.

This clonotype was seen many times. The chain has TRBV28 and TRBJ2-7; D gene ambiguous. Germline values: CDR1 MDHEN, CDR2 SYDVKM. This CDR3 region has 10 residues. Trimming cost V 3 bases and J 7 bases, with 4 bases left between them. In nucleotides, the CDR3 is TGTGCCAGCAGTTTTAGGGAGCAGTACTTC. This gives the protein CASSFREQYF.

This clonotype was recorded at least ten times. This chain links TRBV30 with TRBJ1-6; no firm D call. V shed 6 bases and J shed 7 bases, with 13 bases lying between them. Germline lookup yields CDR1 GTSNPN and CDR2 SVGIG (reference sequence). The length of the CDR3 is 13 residues. CDR3 amino acids: CACTGDGNSPLHF. The CDR3 DNA reads TGTGCCTGTACCGGGGATGGGAATTCACCCCTCCACTTT. Supplemented by reference TRBV30 and TRBJ1-6, the full variable domain reads SQTIHQWPATLVQPVGSPLSLECTVEGTSNPNLYWYRQAAGRGLQLLFYSVGIGQISSEVPQNLSASRPQDRQFILSSKKLLLSDSGFYLCACTGDGNSPLHFGNGTRLTVT.

This chain joins TRBV6-1 and TRBJ2-1; possible D gene TRBD2, 6 bases. Trimming took off 5 bases at V and 0 bases at J, with 11 bases between the two ends. The germline V gene encodes CDR1 MNHNS and CDR2 SASEGT. The CDR3 has 15 residues. CDR3 protein: CASSRDSVSYNEQFF. Written as DNA, the CDR3 is TGTGCCAGCAGTCGGGACTCCGTCTCCTACAATGAGCAGTTCTTC.

The J gene is TRBJ2-5, the V gene TRBV30; D call uncertain. The CDR3 is 11 residues long. Germline-derived CDR1 and CDR2 are GTSNPN and SVGIG (reference sequence). V gave up 0 bases and J gave up 9 bases, with 8 bases separating them. The CDR3 is CAWSVSAAQYF. CDR3 DNA: TGTGCCTGGAGTGTATCCGCAGCCCAGTACTTC.

The chain employs TRBV5-6 and TRBJ2-5, with 9 bases aligning to TRBD2. Germline V gives CDR1 SGHDT, CDR2 YYEEEE. Losses at the gene ends were 0 bases for V and 6 bases for J; bases not matched to a gene: 6. The CDR3 has 15 residues. Here the CDR3 reads CASSLVLAGLKTQYF. The CDR3 DNA follows: TGTGCCAGCAGCTTGGTGCTAGCGGGACTCAAGACCCAGTACTTC.

There are a few counts of this clonotype. In nucleotides, the CDR3 is TGTGCCAGCAGCGTAGCTACCTCCGCACCCACTGAAGCTTTCTTT. Translated, it gives CASSVATSAPTEAFF. The gene calls are TRBV9 and TRBJ1-1, with D hard to call. The germline CDR1 and CDR2 sequences are SGDLS and YYNGEE. V was trimmed by 0 bases and J by 4 bases, leaving 13 bases between them. This CDR3 is 15 amino acids long.

This clonotype was observed a handful of times. The chain joins TRBV20-1 to TRBJ1-1; D perhaps matches TRBD1 (6 bases). CDR3 length: 14 amino acids. Trimming left V 0 bases short and J 6 bases short, with 14 bases between. Germline assignment: CDR1 DFQATT and CDR2 SNEGSKA (reference sequence). The CDR3 DNA follows: TGCAGTGCTAGAGATCCTACGGGGGGCCCTGAAGCTTTCTTT. Protein sequence: CSARDPTGGPEAFF.

The sample holds many counts of this clonotype. The chain carries TRBV7-9 and TRBJ2-1; 8 bases match TRBD1. Germline CDR1 is SEHNR and CDR2 is FQNEAQ (reference sequence). The CDR3 consists of 15 residues. The V and J ends lost 5 bases and 2 bases, in that order; junction bases with no gene match: 5. The CDR3 DNA reads as TGTGCCAGCAGCGCGCCGGGACAGGCCTACAATGAGCAGTTCTTC. It translates to CASSAPGQAYNEQFF.

This clonotype was seen only a few times. The genes are TRBV5-6 and TRBJ2-1; D gene uncertain. Germline V gives CDR1 SGHDT, CDR2 YYEEEE. Trimming took off 0 bases at V and 6 bases at J, with 10 bases between the two ends. This CDR3 is 14 amino acids long. As DNA, the CDR3 is TGTGCCAGCAGCTTGGCGGCCCTTTCCAATGAGCAGTTCTTC. Translated: CASSLAALSNEQFF.

This clonotype was counted ten times or more. The rearrangement links TRBV29-1 to TRBJ2-4, with a weak D call TRBD2 (6 bases). V was shortened by 7 bases and J by 6 bases, with 19 bases between the two germline ends. This CDR3 is built from 14 residues. Per germline, CDR1 SQVTM and CDR2 ANQGSEA. This CDR3 reads CSASSGTGTNIQYF. The CDR3 coding sequence is TGCAGCGCTTCTTCCGGGACTGGGACAAACATTCAGTACTTC.